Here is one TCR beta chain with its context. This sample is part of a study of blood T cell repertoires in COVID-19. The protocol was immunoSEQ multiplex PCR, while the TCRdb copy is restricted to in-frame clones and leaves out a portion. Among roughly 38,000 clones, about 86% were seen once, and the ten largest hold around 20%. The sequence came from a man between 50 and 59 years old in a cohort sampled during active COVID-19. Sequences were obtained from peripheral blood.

In nucleotides, the CDR3 is TGTGCCAGCAGCCCTTGGCCTCAAGAGACCCAGTACTTC. Its protein is CASSPWPQETQYF. The rearrangement uses TRBV9 and TRBJ2-5; D ambiguous. V was cut by 4 bases and J by 2 bases, with 9 bases left in between. From germline, CDR1 is SGDLS and CDR2 YYNGEE. This CDR3 is 13 amino acids long. Filled out from reference TRBV9 and TRBJ2-5, the complete variable domain reads DSGVTQTPKHLITATGQRVTLRCSPRSGDLSVYWYQQSLDQGLQFLIQYYNGEERAKGNILERFSAQQFPDLHSELNLSSLELGDSALYFCASSPWPQETQYFGPGTRLLVL.